This TCR beta chain was documented in a study of T cell repertoires in cytomegalovirus infection. Across the study: The authors used CMV epitopes that were HLA-C-restricted (recently identified) and HLA-B-restricted (well studied). Public TCR beta signatures provided an indication of both CMV infection and a matching HLA type.

TCRdb called the reads again in MiXCR, with one record for every CDR3 protein. The data show some 480,000 distinct CDR3 sequences, 33% seen once. In this sample, this clonotype turned up a few times. Its cognate antigen is unknown. CDR3 length: 17 amino acids. V trimming: 0 bases; J trimming: 0 bases; junction bases outside the gene matches: 3. The V gene's germline CDR1 is SGDLS and CDR2 YYNGEE. Findings and limits, study-wide: Dominating the ex vivo response were HLA-C-restricted CMV-specific TCR beta clonotypes.

J is TRBJ2-1 and V is TRBV9, with 10 bases aligning to TRBD2. The receptor comes from a human donor in good health (CMV status not recorded). Some clones in this sample may be carry-over from other donors' samples. Specimen: cultured PBMCs, collected from culture after CMV antigen stimulation. CDR3 loop: CASSVGLAGSSYNEQFF. DNA for the CDR3: TGTGCCAGCAGCGTAGGACTAGCGGGCAGCTCCTACAATGAGCAGTTCTTC. Full variable domain (missing parts from reference TRBV9 and TRBJ2-1): DSGVTQTPKHLITATGQRVTLRCSPRSGDLSVYWYQQSLDQGLQFLIQYYNGEERAKGNILERFSAQQFPDLHSELNLSSLELGDSALYFCASSVGLAGSSYNEQFFGPGTRLTVL.